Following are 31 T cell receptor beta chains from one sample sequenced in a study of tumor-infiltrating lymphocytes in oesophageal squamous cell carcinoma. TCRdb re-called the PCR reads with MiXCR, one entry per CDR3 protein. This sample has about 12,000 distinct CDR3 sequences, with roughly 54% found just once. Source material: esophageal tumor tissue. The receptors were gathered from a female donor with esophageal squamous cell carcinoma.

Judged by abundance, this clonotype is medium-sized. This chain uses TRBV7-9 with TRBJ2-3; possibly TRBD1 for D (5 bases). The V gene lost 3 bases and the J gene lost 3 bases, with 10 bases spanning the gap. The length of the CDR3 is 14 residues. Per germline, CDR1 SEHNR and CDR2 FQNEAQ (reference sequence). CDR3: CASSFGRATDTQYF. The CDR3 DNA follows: TGTGCCAGCAGCTTCGGCAGGGCTACAGATACGCAGTATTTT.

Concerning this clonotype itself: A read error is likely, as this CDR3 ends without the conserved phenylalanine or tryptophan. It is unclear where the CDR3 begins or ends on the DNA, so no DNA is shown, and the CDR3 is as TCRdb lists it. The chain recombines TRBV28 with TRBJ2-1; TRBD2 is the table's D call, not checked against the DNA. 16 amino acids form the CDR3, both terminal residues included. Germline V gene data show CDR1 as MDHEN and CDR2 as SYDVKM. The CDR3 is CASSISGYSYEQYFGS.

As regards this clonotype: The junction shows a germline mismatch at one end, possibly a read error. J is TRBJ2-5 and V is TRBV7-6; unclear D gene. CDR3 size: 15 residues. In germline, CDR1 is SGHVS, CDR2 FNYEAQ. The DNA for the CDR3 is TGTGCTAGCAGCACTACGTTTGAGGATGGAGAGACCCAGTACTTC. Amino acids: CASSTTFEDGETQYF.

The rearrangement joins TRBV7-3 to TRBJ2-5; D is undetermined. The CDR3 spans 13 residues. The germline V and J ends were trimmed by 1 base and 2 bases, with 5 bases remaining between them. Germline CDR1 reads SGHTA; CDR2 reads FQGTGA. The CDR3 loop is CASSLMAQETQYF. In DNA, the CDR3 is TGTGCCAGCAGCTTAATGGCACAAGAGACCCAGTACTTC.

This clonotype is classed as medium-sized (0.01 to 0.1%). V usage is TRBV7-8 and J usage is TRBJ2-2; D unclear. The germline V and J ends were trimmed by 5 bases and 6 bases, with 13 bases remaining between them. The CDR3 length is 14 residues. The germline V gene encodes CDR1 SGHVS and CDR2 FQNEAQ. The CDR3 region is CASSPQVGAGELFF. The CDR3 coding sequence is TGTGCCAGCAGCCCCCAGGTTGGGGCCGGGGAGCTGTTTTTT.

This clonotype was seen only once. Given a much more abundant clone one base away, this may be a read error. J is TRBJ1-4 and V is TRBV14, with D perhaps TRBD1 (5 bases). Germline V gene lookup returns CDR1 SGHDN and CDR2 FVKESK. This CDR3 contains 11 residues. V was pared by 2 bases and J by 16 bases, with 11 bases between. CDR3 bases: TGTGCCAGCAGCCAATCCGGGACGCAGTTTTTT. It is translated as CASSQSGTQFF.

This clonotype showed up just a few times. Written as DNA, the CDR3 is TGTGCCAGCAGCTTAGGGGTCGGAGAGACCCAGTACTTC. Encoded protein: CASSLGVGETQYF. This sequence joins TRBV7-2 and TRBJ2-5; the D is unclear. This CDR3 contains 13 residues. The V gene lost 1 base and the J gene lost 4 bases, with 7 bases spanning the gap. Per germline, CDR1 SGHTA and CDR2 FQGNSA. Looking up the rest from reference TRBV7-2 and TRBJ2-5 gives the full variable domain: GAGVSQSPSNKVTEKGKDVELRCDPISGHTALYWYRQSLGQGLEFLIYFQGNSAPDKSGLPSDRFSAERTGGSVSTLTIQRTQQEDSAVYLCASSLGVGETQYFGPGTRLLVL.

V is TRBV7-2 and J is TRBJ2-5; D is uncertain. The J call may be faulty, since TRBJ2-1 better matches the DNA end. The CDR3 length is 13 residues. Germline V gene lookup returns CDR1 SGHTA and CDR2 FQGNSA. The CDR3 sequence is CASSLGANNEQFF. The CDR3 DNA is TGTGCCAGCAGCTTAGGGGCCAACAATGAGCAGTTCTTC.

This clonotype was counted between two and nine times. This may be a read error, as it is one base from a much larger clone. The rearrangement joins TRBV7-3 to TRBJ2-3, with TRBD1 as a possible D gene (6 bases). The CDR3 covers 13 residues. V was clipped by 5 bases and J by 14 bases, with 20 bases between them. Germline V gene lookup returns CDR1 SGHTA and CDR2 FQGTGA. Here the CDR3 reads CASSKTGTGELYF. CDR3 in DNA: TGTGCCAGCAGCAAAACAGGGACCGGGGAGCTGTATTTT.

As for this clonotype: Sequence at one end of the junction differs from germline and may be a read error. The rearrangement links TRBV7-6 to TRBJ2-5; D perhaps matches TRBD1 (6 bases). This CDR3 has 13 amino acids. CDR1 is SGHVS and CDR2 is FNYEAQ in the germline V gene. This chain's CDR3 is CASSATGSETQYF. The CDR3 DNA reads TGTGCTAGCAGCGCAACAGGGTCAGAGACCCAGTACTTC.

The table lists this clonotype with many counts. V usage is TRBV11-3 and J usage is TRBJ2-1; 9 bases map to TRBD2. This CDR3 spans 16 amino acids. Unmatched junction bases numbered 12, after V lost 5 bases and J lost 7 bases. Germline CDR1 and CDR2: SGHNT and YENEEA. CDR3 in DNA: TGTGCCAGCAGCCCCGGGTTCACAGCGGGGGGTAATGAGCAGTTCTTC. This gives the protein CASSPGFTAGGNEQFF. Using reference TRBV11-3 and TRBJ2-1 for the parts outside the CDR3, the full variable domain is EAGVVQSPRYKIIEKKQPVAFWCNPISGHNTLYWYLQNLGQGPELLIRYENEEAVDDSQLPKDRFSAERLKGVDSTLKIQPAELGDSAVYLCASSPGFTAGGNEQFFGPGTRLTVL.

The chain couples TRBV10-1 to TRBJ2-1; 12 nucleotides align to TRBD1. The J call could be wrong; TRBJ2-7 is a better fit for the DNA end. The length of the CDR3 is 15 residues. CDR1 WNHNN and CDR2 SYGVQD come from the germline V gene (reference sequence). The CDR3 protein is CASSDRDRGLNEQYF. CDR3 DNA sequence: TGCGCCAGCAGTGACAGGGACAGGGGGCTTAATGAGCAGTACTTC.

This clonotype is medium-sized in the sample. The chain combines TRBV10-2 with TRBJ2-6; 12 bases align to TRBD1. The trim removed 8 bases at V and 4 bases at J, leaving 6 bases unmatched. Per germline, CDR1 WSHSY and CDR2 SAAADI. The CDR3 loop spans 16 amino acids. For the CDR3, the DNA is TGCGCCAGCCGGGGACAGGGGGCTATCGGGGCCAACGTCCTGACTTTC. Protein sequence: CASRGQGAIGANVLTF.

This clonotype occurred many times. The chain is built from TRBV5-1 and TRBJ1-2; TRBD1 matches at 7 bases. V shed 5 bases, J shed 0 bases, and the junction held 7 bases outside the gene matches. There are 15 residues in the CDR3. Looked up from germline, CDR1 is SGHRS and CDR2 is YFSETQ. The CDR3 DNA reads TGCGCCAGCAGTTCTGATGGACAGGCTAACTATGGCTACACCTTC. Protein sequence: CASSSDGQANYGYTF.

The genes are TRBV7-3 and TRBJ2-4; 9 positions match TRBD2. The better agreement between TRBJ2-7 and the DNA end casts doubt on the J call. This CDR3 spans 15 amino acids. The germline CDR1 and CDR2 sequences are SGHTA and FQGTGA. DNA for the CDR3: TGTGCCAGCAGCTTAGGGACTAGCCGATTCTACGAGCAGTACTTC. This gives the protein CASSLGTSRFYEQYF.

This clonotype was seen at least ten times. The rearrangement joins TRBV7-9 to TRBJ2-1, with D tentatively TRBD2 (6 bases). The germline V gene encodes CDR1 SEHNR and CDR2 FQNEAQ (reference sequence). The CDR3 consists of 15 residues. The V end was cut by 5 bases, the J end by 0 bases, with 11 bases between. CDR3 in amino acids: CASSPWEDSYNEQFF. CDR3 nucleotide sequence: TGTGCCAGCAGCCCTTGGGAGGACTCCTACAATGAGCAGTTCTTC.

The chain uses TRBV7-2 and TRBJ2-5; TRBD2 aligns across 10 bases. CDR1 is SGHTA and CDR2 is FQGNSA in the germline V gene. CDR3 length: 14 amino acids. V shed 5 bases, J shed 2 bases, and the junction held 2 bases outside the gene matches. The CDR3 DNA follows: TGTGCCAGCAGCGGGACTAGCGCACAAGAGACCCAGTACTTC. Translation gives CASSGTSAQETQYF.

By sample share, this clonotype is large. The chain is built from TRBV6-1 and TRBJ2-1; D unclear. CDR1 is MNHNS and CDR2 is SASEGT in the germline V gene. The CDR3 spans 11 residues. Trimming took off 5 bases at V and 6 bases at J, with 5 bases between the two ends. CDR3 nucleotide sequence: TGTGCCAGCAGTCTCGGCAATGAGCAGTTCTTC. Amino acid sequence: CASSLGNEQFF.

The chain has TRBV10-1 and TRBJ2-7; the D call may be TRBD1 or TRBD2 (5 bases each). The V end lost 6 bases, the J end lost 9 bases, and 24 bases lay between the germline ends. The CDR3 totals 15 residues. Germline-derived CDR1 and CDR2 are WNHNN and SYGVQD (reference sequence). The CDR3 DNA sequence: TGCGCCAGCAGGGACCAAGGGACGGACTCGGGCGGGCAGTACTTC. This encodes CASRDQGTDSGGQYF.

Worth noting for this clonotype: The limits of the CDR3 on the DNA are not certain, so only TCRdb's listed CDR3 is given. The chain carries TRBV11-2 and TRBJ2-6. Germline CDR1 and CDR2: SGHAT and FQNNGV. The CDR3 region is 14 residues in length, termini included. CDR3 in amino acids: CASSLAGIRLHLRF.

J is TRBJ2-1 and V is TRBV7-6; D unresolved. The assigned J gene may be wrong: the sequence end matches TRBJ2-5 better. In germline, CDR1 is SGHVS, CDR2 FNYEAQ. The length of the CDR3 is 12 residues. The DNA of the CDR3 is TGTGCCAGCAGCCCAATGGGGGAGACCCAGTACTTC. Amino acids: CASSPMGETQYF.

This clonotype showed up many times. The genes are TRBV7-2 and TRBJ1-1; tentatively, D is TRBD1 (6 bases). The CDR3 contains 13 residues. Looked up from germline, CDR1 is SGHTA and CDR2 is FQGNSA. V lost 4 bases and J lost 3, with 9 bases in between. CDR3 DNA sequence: TGTGCCAGCAGCTGGCAGGGGTACACTGAAGCTTTCTTT. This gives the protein CASSWQGYTEAFF. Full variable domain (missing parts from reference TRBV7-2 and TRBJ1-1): GAGVSQSPSNKVTEKGKDVELRCDPISGHTALYWYRQSLGQGLEFLIYFQGNSAPDKSGLPSDRFSAERTGGSVSTLTIQRTQQEDSAVYLCASSWQGYTEAFFGQGTRLTVV.

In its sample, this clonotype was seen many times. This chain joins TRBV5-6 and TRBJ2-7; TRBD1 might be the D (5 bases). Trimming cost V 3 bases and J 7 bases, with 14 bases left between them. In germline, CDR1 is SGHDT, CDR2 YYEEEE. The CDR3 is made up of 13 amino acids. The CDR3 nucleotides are TGTGCCAGCAGCTGGGCGACAGTCTTTGAGCAGTACTTC. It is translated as CASSWATVFEQYF.

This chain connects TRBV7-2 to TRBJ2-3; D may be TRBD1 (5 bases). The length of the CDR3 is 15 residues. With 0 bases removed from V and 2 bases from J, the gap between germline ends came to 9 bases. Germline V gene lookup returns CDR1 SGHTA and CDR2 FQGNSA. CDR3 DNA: TGTGCCAGCAGCTTAGCAGGGGCTGTCACAGATACGCAGTATTTT. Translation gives CASSLAGAVTDTQYF.

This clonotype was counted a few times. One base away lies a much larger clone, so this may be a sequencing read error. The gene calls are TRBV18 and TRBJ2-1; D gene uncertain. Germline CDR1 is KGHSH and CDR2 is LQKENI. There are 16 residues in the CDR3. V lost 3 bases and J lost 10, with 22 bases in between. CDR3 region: CASSPGLGLKGYEQFF. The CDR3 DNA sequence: TGTGCCAGCTCACCGGGGTTGGGTCTAAAGGGCTACGAGCAGTTCTTC.

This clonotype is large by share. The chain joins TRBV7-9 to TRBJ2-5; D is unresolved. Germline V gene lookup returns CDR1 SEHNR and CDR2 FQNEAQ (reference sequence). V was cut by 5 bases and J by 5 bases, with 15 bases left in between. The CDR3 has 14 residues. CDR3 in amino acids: CASSAQTNAETQYF. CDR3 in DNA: TGTGCCAGCAGCGCCCAAACGAATGCGGAGACCCAGTACTTC.

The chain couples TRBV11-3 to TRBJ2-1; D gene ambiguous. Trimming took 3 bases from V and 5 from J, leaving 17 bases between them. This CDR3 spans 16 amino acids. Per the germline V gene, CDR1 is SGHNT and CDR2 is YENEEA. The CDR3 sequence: CASSLRVGLRHNEQFF. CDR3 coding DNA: TGTGCCAGCAGCTTGCGCGTCGGGTTACGGCACAATGAGCAGTTCTTC. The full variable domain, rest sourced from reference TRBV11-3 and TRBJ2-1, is EAGVVQSPRYKIIEKKQPVAFWCNPISGHNTLYWYLQNLGQGPELLIRYENEEAVDDSQLPKDRFSAERLKGVDSTLKIQPAELGDSAVYLCASSLRVGLRHNEQFFGPGTRLTVL.

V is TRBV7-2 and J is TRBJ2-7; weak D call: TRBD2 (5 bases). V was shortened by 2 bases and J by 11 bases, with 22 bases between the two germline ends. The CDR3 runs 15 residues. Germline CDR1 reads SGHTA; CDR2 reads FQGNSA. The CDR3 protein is CASSLLSVGFGEKYF. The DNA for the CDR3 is TGTGCCAGCAGCTTACTGTCGGTTGGCTTTGGGGAGAAGTACTTC.

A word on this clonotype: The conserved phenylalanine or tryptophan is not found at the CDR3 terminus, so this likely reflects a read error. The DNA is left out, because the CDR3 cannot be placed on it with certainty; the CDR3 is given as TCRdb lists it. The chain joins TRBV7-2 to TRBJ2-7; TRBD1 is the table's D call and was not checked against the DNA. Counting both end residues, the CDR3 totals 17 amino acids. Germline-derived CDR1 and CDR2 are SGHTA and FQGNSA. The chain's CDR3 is CASSLSGVTRQTQYFGN.

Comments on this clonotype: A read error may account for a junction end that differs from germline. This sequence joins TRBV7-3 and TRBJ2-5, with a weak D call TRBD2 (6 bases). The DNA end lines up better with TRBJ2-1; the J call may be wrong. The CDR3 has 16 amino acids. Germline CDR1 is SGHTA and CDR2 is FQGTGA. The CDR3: CASSPGDVRPYDEQFF. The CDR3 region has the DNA TGTGCCAGCAGCCCGGGGGACGTCAGGCCCTACGATGAGCAGTTCTTC.

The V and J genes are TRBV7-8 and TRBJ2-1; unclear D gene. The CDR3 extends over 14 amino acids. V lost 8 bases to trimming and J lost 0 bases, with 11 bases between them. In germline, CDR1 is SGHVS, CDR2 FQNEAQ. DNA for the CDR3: TGTGCCAGCCCTTTTTTGCGCTCCTACAATGAGCAGTTCTTC. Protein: CASPFLRSYNEQFF. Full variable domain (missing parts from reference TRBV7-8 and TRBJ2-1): GAGVSQSPRYKVAKRGQDVALRCDPISGHVSLFWYQQALGQGPEFLTYFQNEAQLDKSGLPSDRFFAERPEGSVSTLKIQRTQQEDSAVYLCASPFLRSYNEQFFGPGTRLTVL.